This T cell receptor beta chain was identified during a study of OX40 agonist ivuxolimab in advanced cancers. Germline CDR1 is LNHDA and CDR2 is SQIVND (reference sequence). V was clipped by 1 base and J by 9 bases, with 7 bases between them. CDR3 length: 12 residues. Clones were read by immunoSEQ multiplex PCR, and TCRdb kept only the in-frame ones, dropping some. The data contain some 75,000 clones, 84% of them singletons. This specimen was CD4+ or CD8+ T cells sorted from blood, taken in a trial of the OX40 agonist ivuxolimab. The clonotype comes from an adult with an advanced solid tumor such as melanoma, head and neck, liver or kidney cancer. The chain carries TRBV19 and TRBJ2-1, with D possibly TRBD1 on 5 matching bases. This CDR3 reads CASSIVGAEQFF. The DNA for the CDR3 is TGTGCCAGTAGTATAGTAGGGGCTGAGCAGTTCTTC.